These 8 T cell receptor beta chains came from one sample sequenced in a study of T-cell memory formation after mild COVID-19. TCRdb recomputed calls from the 5' RACE reads with MiXCR, one row per CDR3 protein. The sample shows roughly 130,000 distinct CDR3 sequences, more than 15% of them seen only once. The sequenced material came from PBMCs or a T cell subset sorted from them (not recorded which). The receptors stem from a man between 18 and 29 years old who had mild COVID-19 (a few samples of this study predate the infection). Cell type and time point are not known.

The V call is TRBV2, the J call TRBJ1-1, with 7 positions matching TRBD1. V dropped 4 bases and J dropped 8; count of bases not matched to a gene: 4. The length of the CDR3 is 12 residues. Germline loops: CDR1 SNHLY, CDR2 FYNNEI. CDR3: CASSGQGGEAFF. The CDR3 bases are TGTGCCAGCAGTGGACAGGGAGGAGAAGCTTTCTTT.

This clonotype was picked up a small number of times. The rearrangement uses TRBV12-3 or TRBV12-4 and TRBJ1-1, with D uncertain. There are 14 residues in the CDR3. Between the trimmed V and J ends, which lost 6 bases and 2 bases, there was a span of 13 bases. For the CDR3, the DNA is TGTGCCAGCAGCCCCCCGGGCTTAAACACTGAAGCTTTCTTT. This gives the protein CASSPPGLNTEAFF.

This clonotype has a count of ten or more. The chain carries TRBV5-1 and TRBJ2-5; no clear D gene. CDR3 length: 13 residues. V was trimmed by 4 bases and J by 2 bases, leaving 9 bases between them. CDR1 and CDR2 from the germline V gene are SGHRS and YFSETQ. The CDR3 spells CASSGSWQETQYF. CDR3 in DNA: TGCGCCAGCAGCGGATCATGGCAAGAGACCCAGTACTTC.

The rearrangement links TRBV20-1 to TRBJ2-3; TRBD1 matches 9 bases. The J segment lost 3 bases and the V segment lost 4 bases, leaving 8 bases of the junction unmatched. This CDR3 spans 15 amino acids. In germline, CDR1 is DFQATT, CDR2 SNEGSKA (reference sequence). Written as DNA, the CDR3 is TGCAGTGCTAAACGTGCCGGGACAGGGACAGATACGCAGTATTTT. Translating it yields CSAKRAGTGTDTQYF.

V is TRBV6-5 and J is TRBJ1-2, with D perhaps TRBD1 (5 bases). The CDR3 consists of 14 residues. Germline loops: CDR1 MNHEY, CDR2 SVGAGI. V gave up 5 bases and J gave up 8 bases, with 18 bases separating them. The CDR3: CASSPGGRAGGYTF. The CDR3 DNA reads TGTGCCAGCAGTCCCGGTGGCAGGGCGGGGGGCTACACCTTC.

This chain links TRBV7-9 with TRBJ2-6; 10 bases are a match to TRBD1. This CDR3 contains 17 residues. V gave up 6 bases and J gave up 4 bases; unmatched junction bases: 9. CDR1 is SEHNR and CDR2 is FQNEAQ in the germline V gene (reference sequence). The CDR3 protein is CASRPGTGVSGANVLTF. Written as DNA, the CDR3 is TGTGCCAGCAGGCCCGGGACAGGGGTTTCAGGGGCCAACGTCCTGACTTTC.

This rearrangement joins TRBV4-3 to TRBJ1-4; maybe TRBD1 (5 bases). CDR3 size: 15 residues. With 5 bases removed from V and 8 bases from J, the gap between germline ends came to 18 bases. Germline V lookup: CDR1 LGHNA, CDR2 YSLEER. This chain's CDR3 is CASSSVGDAQEKLFF. The DNA for the CDR3 is TGCGCCAGCAGCTCAGTAGGGGACGCCCAAGAAAAACTGTTTTTT.

The chain recombines TRBV2 with TRBJ2-1; D unresolved. Trimming took off 3 bases at V and 11 bases at J, with 5 bases between the two ends. CDR3 length: 10 amino acids. Germline-derived CDR1 and CDR2 are SNHLY and FYNNEI. For the CDR3, the DNA is TGTGCCAGCAGTGACGTACAGCAGTTCTTC. Its protein product is CASSDVQQFF.